This entry lists 25 T cell receptor beta chains sequenced from one sample in a study of T cell responses to AZD1222 COVID-19 vaccine. Using immunoSEQ multiplex PCR, the repertoire was profiled, and TCRdb retains in-frame clones only, with some absent. The sample contains 150,000 to 170,000 clones, 86% of which appear only once. The specimen comprised peripheral blood, sampled on day 0 of MenACWY control vaccination. Receptor source: an adult in good health.

The chain combines TRBV19 with TRBJ2-7, with a weak D call TRBD2 (6 bases). V gave up 7 bases and J gave up 2 bases, with 15 bases separating them. The length of the CDR3 is 14 residues. In germline, CDR1 is LNHDA, CDR2 SQIVND (reference sequence). CDR3 DNA: TGTGCCAGTACCCCGGGACTTTATCCCTACGAGCAGTACTTC. It yields the protein CASTPGLYPYEQYF.

V and J are TRBV23-1 and TRBJ2-1; D gene unclear. TRBV23-1 is labeled an ORF, and its function is uncertain. The germline V and J ends were trimmed by 4 bases and 9 bases, with 16 bases remaining between them. This CDR3 contains 14 residues. CDR3 coding DNA: TGCGCCAGCAGTCCTCCCGGGCCGCCTGGTGAGCAGTTCTTC. Protein: CASSPPGPPGEQFF.

A single count supports this clone. This sequence joins TRBV7-2 and TRBJ2-2; D tentatively fits TRBD1 or TRBD2 (5 bases each). The CDR3 has 14 residues. Trimming removed 6 bases at V and 2 bases at J, with 10 bases between. Germline CDR1 reads SGHTA; CDR2 reads FQGNSA. DNA for the CDR3: TGTGCCAGCAGACGGGACGCAAACACCGGGGAGCTGTTTTTT. Translating it yields CASRRDANTGELFF.

This chain uses TRBV12-5 with TRBJ1-5; D remains ambiguous. CDR3 length: 13 residues. V shed 0 bases and J shed 7 bases, with 7 bases lying between them. Looked up from germline, CDR1 is LGHNT and CDR2 is FRNRAP. CDR3 coding DNA: TGTGCTAGTGGTTTGGTAAGGTCACAGCCCCAGCATTTT. This translates into CASGLVRSQPQHF.

This clone was picked up a small number of times. The chain uses TRBV10-3 and TRBJ1-2; TRBD1 matches at 7 bases. V shed 8 bases, J shed 7 bases, and the junction held 10 bases outside the gene matches. Germline lookup yields CDR1 ENHRY and CDR2 SYGVKD. The CDR3 is 13 residues long. The CDR3 DNA follows: TGTGCCATCGGGTACAGGGGCGTAGGTGGCTACACCTTC. Translated: CAIGYRGVGGYTF.

V gene TRBV25-1 combines with J gene TRBJ1-2, with a tentative D call TRBD1 (6 bases). The CDR3 sequence is 13 residues long. The germline V and J ends were trimmed by 5 bases and 3 bases, with 10 bases remaining between them. In germline, CDR1 is MGHDK, CDR2 SYGVNS. The CDR3 nucleotides read TGTGCCAGCAGTAGGGGGACCGACTATGGCTACACCTTC. Its protein is CASSRGTDYGYTF.

This sequence joins TRBV10-1 and TRBJ2-7; perhaps TRBD1 as D (5 bases). The CDR3 runs 15 residues. Germline assignment: CDR1 WNHNN and CDR2 SYGVQD (reference sequence). Trimming shortened V by 0 bases and J by 2 bases, and 11 bases separated the two germline ends. CDR3 sequence: CASSESITGPYEQYV. The CDR3 nucleotides are TGCGCCAGCAGTGAGTCAATAACAGGCCCCTACGAGCAGTACGTC.

The J gene is TRBJ2-7, the V gene TRBV7-8, with 12 bases lining up with TRBD1. V was clipped by 6 bases and J by 2 bases; unmatched bases: 8. Looked up from germline, CDR1 is SGHVS and CDR2 is FQNEAQ. This CDR3 region has 16 residues. CDR3 loop: CASSPKGTGGTYEQYF. CDR3 bases: TGTGCCAGCAGTCCTAAGGGGACAGGGGGCACCTACGAGCAGTACTTC.

The rearrangement links TRBV10-2 to TRBJ2-3; 9 positions agree with TRBD1. Germline V gene data show CDR1 as WSHSY and CDR2 as SAAADI. CDR3 size: 21 residues. The V segment lost 1 base and the J segment 2 bases; nucleotides outside the gene matches: 19. The CDR3 nucleotides read TGCGCCAGCAGTGAGTTCTTTTGGGACAGGGCCCAACCCATGTCCACAGATACGCAGTATTTT. It encodes CASSEFFWDRAQPMSTDTQYF.

This clone appeared a few times. The genes are TRBV18 and TRBJ2-5; tentative D call: TRBD1 (6 bases). Germline V gene sequence: CDR1 KGHSH, CDR2 LQKENI. Trimming removed 4 bases at V and 1 base at J, with 19 bases between. This CDR3 is 17 amino acids long. The CDR3 sequence is CASSRQAIFGSQETQYF. The CDR3 DNA is TGTGCCAGCTCACGACAGGCAATCTTTGGGTCCCAAGAGACCCAGTACTTC.

This clone was recorded once. This rearrangement joins TRBV7-2 to TRBJ2-7; D not resolved. The CDR3 totals 15 residues. Germline CDR1 reads SGHTA; CDR2 reads FQGNSA. The V end was cut by 0 bases, the J end by 4 bases, with 13 bases between. CDR3 bases: TGTGCCAGCAGCTTAGCGGGCCAAGCGACGTACGAGCAGTACTTC. Translated, it gives CASSLAGQATYEQYF.

V usage is TRBV7-2 and J usage is TRBJ2-3; 11 positions match TRBD2. The CDR3 is made up of 15 amino acids. Germline values: CDR1 SGHTA, CDR2 FQGNSA. V gave up 0 bases and J gave up 14 bases; unmatched junction bases: 10. CDR3 residues: CASSLAFGLAGARYF. In nucleotides, the CDR3 is TGTGCCAGCAGCTTAGCTTTTGGACTAGCGGGCGCAAGGTATTTT.

V is TRBV5-4 and J is TRBJ2-3, with D perhaps TRBD1 (6 bases). Germline V gene lookup returns CDR1 SGHNT and CDR2 YYREEE (reference sequence). This CDR3 has 16 residues. With 4 bases removed from V and 0 bases from J, the gap between germline ends came to 15 bases. The CDR3 DNA sequence: TGTGCCAGCAGCCCGGGGCAGGGGCGGAGCACAGATACGCAGTATTTT. Translating it yields CASSPGQGRSTDTQYF. Based on the CDR3 plus reference TRBV5-4 and TRBJ2-3, the full variable domain is ETGVTQSPTHLIKTRGQQVTLRCSSQSGHNTVSWYQQALGQGPQFIFQYYREEENGRGNFPPRFSGLQFPNYSSELNVNALELDDSALYLCASSPGQGRSTDTQYFGPGTRLTVL.

The chain employs TRBV19 and TRBJ2-5; 12 nucleotides agree with TRBD2. CDR1 and CDR2 (germline): LNHDA, SQIVND (reference sequence). The CDR3 length is 15 residues. Trimming at V came to 7 bases and at J to 2 bases, leaving 5 bases not matched to a gene. The CDR3 nucleotides read TGTGCCAGTACCCTCACTAGCGGGGGGCAAGAGACCCAGTACTTC. Encoded protein: CASTLTSGGQETQYF. Full variable domain (rest looked up from reference TRBV19 and TRBJ2-5): DGGITQSPKYLFRKEGQNVTLSCEQNLNHDAMYWYRQDPGQGLRLIYYSQIVNDFQKGDIAEGYSVSREKKESFPLTVTSAQKNPTAFYLCASTLTSGGQETQYFGPGTRLLVL.

The gene calls are TRBV29-1 and TRBJ2-1; TRBD1 or TRBD2 may be the D gene (6 bases each). V lost 1 base and J lost 6, with 13 bases in between. Germline lookup yields CDR1 SQVTM and CDR2 ANQGSEA. The CDR3 has 14 amino acids. As DNA, the CDR3 is TGCAGCGTTGAAGGGGGGGCAGGAGGCAATGAGCAGTTCTTC. Its protein product is CSVEGGAGGNEQFF.

The chain carries TRBV6-2 or TRBV6-3 and TRBJ1-2; 9 bases line up with TRBD1. Germline V gene sequence: CDR1 MNHEY, CDR2 SVGEGT. The CDR3 consists of 15 residues. The V segment lost 5 bases and the J segment 3 bases; nucleotides outside the gene matches: 7. CDR3 in amino acids: CASSSQWDRDYGYTF. The CDR3, as DNA: TGTGCCAGCAGTAGCCAATGGGACAGGGACTATGGCTACACCTTC.

The rearrangement joins TRBV7-2 to TRBJ2-2; a weak D match, TRBD1 (6 bases). CDR1 and CDR2 (germline): SGHTA, FQGNSA. CDR3 length equals 15 residues. V lost 5 bases to trimming and J lost 4 bases, with 14 bases between them. CDR3 in amino acids: CASSPPGVGTGELFF. The CDR3 DNA is TGTGCCAGCAGCCCCCCAGGGGTGGGCACCGGGGAGCTGTTTTTT.

The genes are TRBV24-1 and TRBJ2-2; 9 bases align to TRBD2. In germline, CDR1 is KGHDR, CDR2 SFDVKD. The CDR3 contains 16 residues. V dropped 2 bases and J dropped 4; count of bases not matched to a gene: 4. The CDR3 region has the DNA TGTGCCACCAGTGATTCCGGGACTAGCTTCACCGGGGAGCTGTTTTTT. This codes for CATSDSGTSFTGELFF.

The chain couples TRBV28 to TRBJ2-7; possible D gene TRBD2, 6 bases. The CDR3 consists of 15 residues. V gave up 5 bases and J gave up 3 bases, with 17 bases separating them. Germline CDR1 is MDHEN and CDR2 is SYDVKM. The CDR3 DNA follows: TGTGCCAGCAGTCCCCCCGGGACTTCTATCTACGAGCAGTACGTC. It translates to CASSPPGTSIYEQYV.

In its sample, this clone was seen a few times. The chain carries TRBV10-3 and TRBJ1-1; D is possibly TRBD1 (6 bases). This CDR3 spans 15 amino acids. Germline CDR1 reads ENHRY; CDR2 reads SYGVKD. V lost 4 bases to trimming and J lost 1 base, with 13 bases between them. The chain's CDR3 is CAISVARGPNTEAFF. The CDR3 DNA is TGTGCCATCAGTGTTGCCAGGGGCCCGAACACTGAAGCTTTCTTT.

This chain links TRBV12-3 or TRBV12-4 with TRBJ2-4; D remains ambiguous. V shed 2 bases and J shed 4 bases, with 3 bases lying between them. This CDR3 has 12 residues. Written as DNA, the CDR3 is TGTGCCAGCAGTTTACAAAAAAACATTCAGTACTTC. Translating it yields CASSLQKNIQYF.

In this sample, this clone turned up a few times. The gene calls are TRBV9 and TRBJ1-3; no reliable D call. CDR1 is SGDLS and CDR2 is YYNGEE in the germline V gene. V lost 0 bases, J lost 0 bases, and 10 bases lay in between. The length of the CDR3 is 16 residues. The CDR3: CASSVAGVVSGNTIYF. CDR3 bases: TGTGCCAGCAGCGTAGCTGGGGTGGTCTCTGGAAACACCATATATTTT. Filled out from reference TRBV9 and TRBJ1-3, the complete variable domain reads DSGVTQTPKHLITATGQRVTLRCSPRSGDLSVYWYQQSLDQGLQFLIQYYNGEERAKGNILERFSAQQFPDLHSELNLSSLELGDSALYFCASSVAGVVSGNTIYFGEGSWLTVV.

This clone was picked up one time. The chain employs TRBV28 and TRBJ1-1; D possibly corresponds to TRBD1 (6 bases). There are 13 residues in the CDR3. Germline CDR1 is MDHEN and CDR2 is SYDVKM. Trimming stripped 7 bases from V and 10 bases from J, with 19 bases between. DNA for the CDR3: TGTGCCAGCAACCCCGGGGCAGCCAGGGGAGCTTTCTTT. Translating gives CASNPGAARGAFF.

The rearrangement links TRBV27 to TRBJ1-1; 7 nucleotides agree with TRBD1. V trimming: 3 bases; J trimming: 10 bases; junction bases outside the gene matches: 14. The CDR3 loop spans 15 amino acids. Germline CDR1 reads MNHEY; CDR2 reads SMNVEV (reference sequence). This CDR3 reads CASSFRRGGKSGAFF. The CDR3 bases are TGTGCCAGCAGTTTCCGCAGAGGGGGCAAAAGTGGAGCTTTCTTT.

This clone was seen once. The gene calls are TRBV5-1 and TRBJ1-1; 9 bases match TRBD1. V lost 7 bases, J lost 5 bases, and 12 bases stayed unmatched. Per germline, CDR1 SGHRS and CDR2 YFSETQ. This CDR3 comprises 15 residues. The CDR3 sequence: CASRVGDRAGTEAFF. The DNA for the CDR3 is TGCGCCAGCCGAGTTGGGGACAGGGCTGGGACTGAAGCTTTCTTT.